The rows below give T cell receptor beta chains drawn from one sample of a study of T cells after yellow fever vaccination. TCRdb itself ran the 5' RACE reads through MiXCR, one entry per CDR3 protein. This sample has approximately 300,000 distinct CDR3 sequences, with about 10% found just once. The source material was CD4+ T cells sorted from PBMCs, sampled 45 days after the yellow fever booster vaccination. The receptors shown here come from a man aged 18 to 35 who received the YFV17D yellow fever vaccine. Each CDR3 is given with its conserved first and last residue. Size is stated for part of the rows, as once, few or many counts, or as a class when the clone is expanded.

CDR3aa | v_gene | len | abundance | j_gene
CSARRTGKTPQHF | TRBV20-1 | 13 | many | TRBJ1-5
CASSPNGNTIYF | TRBV7-9 | 12 | few | TRBJ1-3
CASSFADPFGELFF | TRBV5-1 | 14 | many | TRBJ2-2
CASLKRTGDYGYTF | TRBV30 | 14 | few | TRBJ1-2
CASSSEGLAVGETQYF | TRBV7-9 | 16 | few | TRBJ2-5
CARSLGPATSLRVMNTEAFF | TRBV5-3 | 20 | . | TRBJ1-1
CASSLNRESPLHF | TRBV11-3 | 13 | . | TRBJ1-6
CASSEGTGATQPQHF | TRBV5-1 | 15 | . | TRBJ1-5
CATSENRGETQYF | TRBV24-1 | 13 | many | TRBJ2-5
CSAVGGGGNQPQHF | TRBV20-1 | 14 | . | TRBJ1-5
CASSFGTGVYEQYF | TRBV5-1 | 14 | many | TRBJ2-7
CASSSYLRTDTQYF | TRBV7-2 | 14 | many | TRBJ2-3
CSAKRDRGRPDTQYF | TRBV20-1 | 15 | few | TRBJ2-3
CASSPTSGTYNEQFF | TRBV3-1 | 15 | . | TRBJ2-1
CASSRTSPYEQYF | TRBV7-2 | 13 | few | TRBJ2-7
CASSLWERGGNEQFF | TRBV28 | 15 | few | TRBJ2-1
CASSQDRTRFGEQYF | TRBV3-1 | 15 | . | TRBJ2-7
CASSGSRGPIDTQYF | TRBV7-2 | 15 | few | TRBJ2-3
CASRKTSGGAGTQYF | TRBV6-2/TRBV6-3 | 15 | few | TRBJ2-5
CASSYLGTLRHRLFF | TRBV4-1 | 15 | . | TRBJ1-4
CATSRGTAGELFF | TRBV15 | 13 | few | TRBJ2-2
CASGSPYNSPLHF | TRBV6-2/TRBV6-3 | 13 | few | TRBJ1-6
CASSGSRDTQYF | TRBV11-2 | 12 | many | TRBJ2-3
CASSQAGTGGFDDTQYF | TRBV4-2 | 17 | . | TRBJ2-3
CAWSVSDGNTIYF | TRBV30 | 13 | . | TRBJ1-3
CASSGSGGPRTQYF | TRBV6-5 | 14 | . | TRBJ2-3
CASRGDSNQPQHF | TRBV2 | 13 | many | TRBJ1-5
CSAGVEQGVFEQYF | TRBV29-1 | 14 | few | TRBJ2-7
CAGKSNIAGTGELFF | TRBV19 | 15 | . | TRBJ2-2
CASSSRADWQPQHF | TRBV6-2/TRBV6-3 | 14 | few | TRBJ1-5
CASSIDRGFGGYTF | TRBV7-2 | 14 | . | TRBJ1-2
CASSLMVGTSGYNEQFF | TRBV7-2 | 17 | many | TRBJ2-1
CASSASTSGAETQYF | TRBV9 | 15 | . | TRBJ2-5
CASSQRQGVYEQFF | TRBV4-1 | 14 | few | TRBJ2-1
CASRKQGPPNEQFF | TRBV6-6 | 14 | . | TRBJ2-1
CASSQDALTIRETQYF | TRBV14 | 16 | . | TRBJ2-5
CASSSRTGKGTDTQYF | TRBV6-2/TRBV6-3 | 16 | many | TRBJ2-3
CASSWDRVGSGANVLTF | TRBV7-2 | 17 | few | TRBJ2-6
CASSFTVWQPQHF | TRBV7-2 | 13 | few | TRBJ1-5
CAIAGFTEAFF | TRBV12-3/TRBV12-4 | 11 | many | TRBJ1-1
CASSAERTDTQYF | TRBV7-2 | 13 | few | TRBJ2-3
CASSLVFTGEFTLHF | TRBV7-2 | 15 | few | TRBJ1-6
CASSLESLGFQETQYF | TRBV5-1 | 16 | . | TRBJ2-5
CASSQDRRVSRNTIYF | TRBV4-1 | 16 | few | TRBJ1-3
CASSPDRVRTYEQYF | TRBV7-2 | 15 | few | TRBJ2-7
CASSSLVGARSPLHF | TRBV6-5 | 15 | many | TRBJ1-6
CSARVTGVETQYF | TRBV20-1 | 13 | few | TRBJ2-5